This T cell receptor (beta chain) was recorded in a study of shared clonotypes between healthy human individuals. This clone was picked up one time. Its target is not known. Produced via immunoSEQ multiplex PCR; TCRdb's table is partial and in-frame only. The sample has over 2 million clones, 85% to 95% seen once; the top ten hold 0.1% to 0.15%. Findings and limits, study-wide: Naive subsets usually exceeded memory subsets in estimated richness.

CDR3 length: 17 amino acids. Germline V gene sequence: CDR1 MNHEY, CDR2 SMNVEV (reference sequence). The ends were cut back, 1 base at V and 4 bases at J, with 19 bases in the middle. The sequenced sample was naive CD4+ T cells sorted from blood. As for subset: CD45RA+ positively selected. The chain employs TRBV27 and TRBJ1-1, with a weak D call TRBD1 (5 bases). This TCR derives from a man aged 18 to 30 in good health. The CDR3 bases are TGTGCCAGCAGTTTATGGGCGACCCGTCAGGGTAGCACTGAAGCTTTCTTT. This encodes CASSLWATRQGSTEAFF.